Below, 22 T cell receptor beta chains from the same sample are listed, as sequenced in a study of T cells in Graves' hyperthyroidism and ophthalmopathy. Researchers amplified the TCR beta CDR3 regions from RNA transcripts. A first-round RT-PCR of the TCR CDR3 used the HTBI primer set. From the multiplex PCR reads, TCRdb called clonotypes with MiXCR, one entry per CDR3 protein. The table shows some 600,000 distinct CDR3 sequences, with roughly 13% occurring only once. Sample: blood. All receptors come from a woman aged 25 to 39 with Graves' hyperthyroidism that later progressed to Graves' ophthalmopathy.

Many counts were recorded for this clonotype. The chain uses TRBV6-1 and TRBJ2-1, with no clear D. Trimming removed 5 bases at V and 8 bases at J, with 13 bases between. CDR3 length: 13 residues. Germline CDR1 and CDR2: MNHNS and SASEGT. DNA of the CDR3: TGTGCCAGCAGTACACGTTCGGGTCATGAGCAGTTCTTC. Encoded protein: CASSTRSGHEQFF.

This clonotype was counted ten times or more. The chain joins TRBV6-5 to TRBJ1-1; weak D call: TRBD1 (5 bases). Germline CDR1 MNHEY, CDR2 SVGAGI. The CDR3 contains 13 residues. Trimming shortened V by 2 bases and J by 6 bases, and 10 bases separated the two germline ends. CDR3 loop: CASSYAGGPEAFF. The CDR3 DNA reads TGTGCCAGCAGTTACGCCGGGGGTCCTGAAGCTTTCTTT.

In its sample, this clonotype was seen many times. The V call is TRBV18, the J call TRBJ2-7; 11 bases are a match to TRBD2. This CDR3 has 15 amino acids. CDR1 and CDR2 from the germline V gene are KGHSH and LQKENI. J lost 7 bases, V lost 0 bases, and 5 bases had no gene match. The CDR3 DNA is TGTGCCAGCTCACCACCCACTAGCGGGGGAAAGGAGCAGTACTTC. Its protein product is CASSPPTSGGKEQYF.

This clonotype was seen at least ten times. The V call is TRBV6-1, the J call TRBJ2-7; D not resolved. This CDR3 region has 11 residues. Trimming took off 6 bases at V and 2 bases at J, with 5 bases between the two ends. Germline V gives CDR1 MNHNS, CDR2 SASEGT. The CDR3 is CASRTTYEQYF. The CDR3 DNA follows: TGTGCCAGCAGAACTACCTACGAGCAGTACTTC.

This clonotype came up many times. V usage is TRBV2 and J usage is TRBJ1-5; a possible D gene is TRBD1 (5 bases). The germline V gene encodes CDR1 SNHLY and CDR2 FYNNEI. Trimming took 6 bases from V and 5 from J, leaving 20 bases between them. The CDR3 has 16 amino acids. The CDR3 DNA follows: TGTGCCAGCAGGAGTTTCCAGGGAAGGGTAGATCAGCCCCAGCATTTT. As protein: CASRSFQGRVDQPQHF.

This clonotype occurred a few times. The chain carries TRBV7-2 and TRBJ1-1, with D perhaps matching TRBD1 (5 bases). The CDR3 runs to 16 residues. V was trimmed by 3 bases and J by 3 bases, leaving 17 bases between them. Germline V gene lookup returns CDR1 SGHTA and CDR2 FQGNSA. Here the CDR3 reads CASSLGGRGVYTEAFF. CDR3 coding DNA: TGTGCCAGCAGCTTGGGGGGAAGGGGAGTGTACACTGAAGCTTTCTTT. The full variable domain, its missing parts supplied by reference TRBV7-2 and TRBJ1-1, is GAGVSQSPSNKVTEKGKDVELRCDPISGHTALYWYRQSLGQGLEFLIYFQGNSAPDKSGLPSDRFSAERTGGSVSTLTIQRTQQEDSAVYLCASSLGGRGVYTEAFFGQGTRLTVV.

With respect to this clonotype: This may stem from a read error, because a much larger clone lies one nucleotide away. The chain recombines TRBV11-2 with TRBJ2-3; D uncertain. This CDR3 region has 14 residues. Trimming took off 11 bases at V and 6 bases at J, with 21 bases between the two ends. Germline loops: CDR1 SGHAT, CDR2 FQNNGV. CDR3 nucleotides: TGTGCCGGCATCCAGTGGGGTTGGCCCGATACGCAGTATTTT. Translating gives CAGIQWGWPDTQYF.

This clonotype was observed at least ten times. The chain has TRBV12-3 or TRBV12-4 and TRBJ2-5, with TRBD2 matching 7 bases. Trimming took 5 bases from V and 5 from J; bases not matched to a gene: 14. The CDR3 totals 16 residues. This CDR3 is CASSPHGGAAGETQYF. The DNA of the CDR3 is TGTGCCAGCAGTCCCCATGGCGGGGCAGCGGGGGAGACCCAGTACTTC.

The chain carries TRBV4-1 and TRBJ2-1; 10 nucleotides align to TRBD2. V shed 1 base and J 10 bases; nucleotides not matched to a gene: 7. CDR3 size: 15 residues. Germline CDR1 MGHRA, CDR2 YSYEKL. CDR3 region: CASSQGLLAGDEQFF. As DNA, the CDR3 is TGCGCCAGCAGCCAAGGACTCCTAGCGGGAGACGAGCAGTTCTTC.

This clonotype has only a few counts. V gene TRBV28 combines with J gene TRBJ1-1; D is ambiguous. The CDR3 covers 13 residues. The ends were cut back, 5 bases at V and 5 bases at J, with 12 bases in the middle. Germline V gene lookup returns CDR1 MDHEN and CDR2 SYDVKM. The CDR3 DNA reads as TGTGCCAGCAGTGCCTTCAGTGGGACTGAAGCTTTCTTT. This translates into CASSAFSGTEAFF.

This clonotype was found a few times. The V and J genes are TRBV6-1 and TRBJ2-6, with D unclear. CDR3 length: 15 residues. Trimming pared 5 bases from V and 1 base from J, leaving 9 bases between. Germline V CDR1 and CDR2: MNHNS, SASEGT. The CDR3 sequence is CASSSLASGANVLTF. The CDR3 DNA is TGTGCCAGCAGTAGTTTGGCATCTGGGGCCAACGTCCTGACTTTC.

This clonotype appeared a few times. The rearrangement joins TRBV7-3 to TRBJ1-4; D not certain. Germline CDR1 SGHTA, CDR2 FQGTGA. Trimming took 5 bases from V and 1 from J, leaving 8 bases between them. This CDR3 contains 14 residues. The CDR3 loop is CASSPSLTNEKLFF. Written as DNA, the CDR3 is TGTGCCAGCAGCCCCTCGCTAACTAATGAAAAACTGTTTTTT.

As for this clonotype: This clone may be a read error of a much larger clone one base away. This is likely a read error, given that the CDR3 carries no conserved phenylalanine or tryptophan at its end. The genes are TRBV27 and TRBJ2-7, with TRBD2 matching over 11 bases. The CDR3 spans 17 residues. With 2 bases clipped from V and 0 bases from J, the junction kept 6 bases outside the gene matches. Germline V gives CDR1 MNHEY, CDR2 SMNVEV (reference sequence). Here the CDR3 reads CASSLTTSGITSYEQYL. The CDR3 DNA follows: TGTGCCAGCAGTTTAACGACTAGCGGGATTACCTCCTACGAGCAGTACCTC.

This clonotype appeared many times. The chain links TRBV30 to TRBJ2-7; TRBD2 matches 8 bases. V was pared by 3 bases and J by 0 bases, with 10 bases of the junction left unmatched. CDR3 length equals 16 residues. Germline values: CDR1 GTSNPN, CDR2 SVGIG (reference sequence). The CDR3 loop reads CAWREPREGYSYEQYF. CDR3 bases: TGTGCCTGGAGAGAGCCCCGGGAGGGCTACTCCTACGAGCAGTACTTC.

The chain uses TRBV29-1 and TRBJ2-5; 10 positions match TRBD2. This CDR3 is built from 14 residues. V gave up 3 bases and J gave up 4 bases; unmatched junction bases: 5. Per the germline V gene, CDR1 is SQVTM and CDR2 is ANQGSEA. The CDR3 spells CSVEKREGLETQYF. The CDR3 bases are TGCAGCGTTGAGAAGCGGGAGGGTCTAGAGACCCAGTACTTC.

The chain joins TRBV7-9 to TRBJ2-7; D gene uncertain. Germline CDR1 is SEHNR and CDR2 is FQNEAQ (reference sequence). V gave up 4 bases and J gave up 0 bases, with 13 bases separating them. The CDR3 is 15 residues long. CDR3 DNA: TGTGCCAGCAGCTCCTCCATCGTATCCTCCTACGAGCAGTACTTC. It yields the protein CASSSSIVSSYEQYF.

This clonotype occurred many times. V and J are TRBV28 and TRBJ2-7; no clear D gene. V gave up 3 bases and J gave up 5 bases, with 17 bases separating them. This CDR3 is built from 15 residues. Germline assignment: CDR1 MDHEN and CDR2 SYDVKM. The CDR3 region is CASSFTVIQANEQYF. CDR3 DNA: TGTGCCAGCAGTTTTACAGTCATCCAAGCCAACGAGCAGTACTTC. Using reference TRBV28 and TRBJ2-7 for the parts outside the CDR3, the full variable domain is DVKVTQSSRYLVKRTGEKVFLECVQDMDHENMFWYRQDPGLGLRLIYFSYDVKMKEKGDIPEGYSVSREKKERFSLILESASTNQTSMYLCASSFTVIQANEQYFGPGTRLTVT.

This clonotype has a single count. This may be a read error, as it is one base from a much larger clone. This chain links TRBV20-1 with TRBJ1-2; no definite D call. This CDR3 comprises 15 residues. V lost 0 bases, J lost 1 base, and 12 bases lay in between. CDR1 is DFQATT and CDR2 is SNEGSKA in the germline V gene (reference sequence). DNA for the CDR3: TGCAGTGCTAGAGATGCCCTCGGTATTAACTATGGCTACACCTTC. It yields the protein CSARDALGINYGYTF.

Of note for this clonotype: One end of the junction does not line up with germline, which may come from a read error. V is TRBV7-8 and J is TRBJ2-7; D not resolved. The CDR3 has 12 amino acids. Germline V gene lookup returns CDR1 SGHVS and CDR2 FQNEAQ. Here the CDR3 DNA reads TGTGCCAGCAGCCCTACTGGGTACGAGCAGCACTTC. Protein: CASSPTGYEQHF.

This clonotype has ten or more counts. The chain recombines TRBV7-6 with TRBJ2-3; 10 positions match TRBD2. Trimming removed 5 bases from V and 5 bases from J; junction bases left unmatched: 13. Germline-derived CDR1 and CDR2 are SGHVS and FNYEAQ. The CDR3 is 17 residues long. CDR3 in amino acids: CASSLIRGAGGIDTQYF. The CDR3 DNA reads as TGTGCCAGCAGCCTCATCAGGGGAGCGGGAGGGATAGATACGCAGTATTTT. Drawing the rest from reference TRBV7-6 and TRBJ2-3, the complete variable domain is GAGVSQSPRYKVTKRGQDVALRCDPISGHVSLYWYRQALGQGPEFLTYFNYEAQQDKSGLPNDRFSAERPEGSISTLTIQRTEQRDSAMYRCASSLIRGAGGIDTQYFGPGTRLTVL.

This clonotype was found many times. This chain joins TRBV7-2 and TRBJ1-1, with TRBD1 identical over 8 bases. The CDR3 covers 15 residues. V trimming: 3 bases; J trimming: 7 bases; junction bases outside the gene matches: 10. Germline V gives CDR1 SGHTA, CDR2 FQGNSA. The CDR3 bases are TGTGCCAGCAGCTTCCTAGGACAGGGAGGGGGTGAAGCTTTCTTT. As protein: CASSFLGQGGGEAFF. Filled out from reference TRBV7-2 and TRBJ1-1, the complete variable domain reads GAGVSQSPSNKVTEKGKDVELRCDPISGHTALYWYRQSLGQGLEFLIYFQGNSAPDKSGLPSDRFSAERTGGSVSTLTIQRTQQEDSAVYLCASSFLGQGGGEAFFGQGTRLTVV.

This chain uses TRBV7-9 with TRBJ1-2, with D possibly matching TRBD1 (6 bases). This CDR3 has 15 amino acids. Looked up from germline, CDR1 is SEHNR and CDR2 is FQNEAQ (reference sequence). Trimming removed 5 bases at V and 4 bases at J, with 17 bases between. In DNA, the CDR3 is TGTGCCAGCAGCGATGACAGGTACATGGGCTATGGCTACACCTTC. Residues: CASSDDRYMGYGYTF.